This entry lists 23 T cell receptor beta chains sequenced from one sample in a study of tumor-infiltrating lymphocytes in primary liver carcinoma. Blood RNA was derived from unsorted whole blood, and germline DNA was extracted too. Starting material of 500 to 600 ng total RNA yielded TCR beta cDNA via a constant-region primer. Investigators got TCR beta libraries out of three nested multiplex PCR rounds, done with slightly modified ARM-PCR. With TRBV1-TRBV30 forward primers and a C-beta reverse primer, the first two PCR rounds were run for around 11 cycles each. TCRdb re-called the multiplex PCR reads through MiXCR, storing one row per CDR3 protein. In the table there are about 180,000 distinct CDR3 sequences, about 60% of which are singletons. Sequenced material: peripheral blood. Receptors originate from a man aged 40-55 years with primary liver carcinoma and hepatitis B virus infection.

This rearrangement joins TRBV4-2 to TRBJ2-1; D gene ambiguous. The CDR3 sequence is 14 residues long. CDR1 is LGHNA, CDR2 YNFKEQ, per germline. The V and J ends lost 4 bases and 8 bases respectively, with 15 bases between them. CDR3 amino acids: CASSPRVLLDEQFF. The DNA of the CDR3 is TGTGCCAGCAGCCCCCGGGTCCTTTTGGATGAGCAGTTCTTC.

The J gene is TRBJ2-3, the V gene TRBV5-4; D may be TRBD2 (5 bases). This CDR3 is built from 15 residues. Trimming took off 3 bases at V and 7 bases at J, with 18 bases between the two ends. The germline V gene encodes CDR1 SGHNT and CDR2 YYREEE (reference sequence). In DNA form, the CDR3 reads TGTGCCAGCAGCTCGACTACCCGAACTGGAAATACGCAGTATTTT. Translated: CASSSTTRTGNTQYF. The whole variable domain, filled in from reference TRBV5-4 and TRBJ2-3, reads ETGVTQSPTHLIKTRGQQVTLRCSSQSGHNTVSWYQQALGQGPQFIFQYYREEENGRGNFPPRFSGLQFPNYSSELNVNALELDDSALYLCASSSTTRTGNTQYFGPGTRLTVL.

In this sample, this clonotype turned up once. The V and J genes are TRBV6-6 and TRBJ1-1, with D possibly matching TRBD1 (5 bases). The CDR3 extends over 14 amino acids. The germline V gene encodes CDR1 MNHNY and CDR2 SVGAGI (reference sequence). Trimming stripped 7 bases from V and 4 bases from J, with 16 bases between. DNA for the CDR3: TGTGCCAGCACCAAACAGGAGGGTGTCACTGAAGCTTTCTTT. This encodes CASTKQEGVTEAFF.

This clonotype was detected once. This chain connects TRBV5-4 to TRBJ1-1; 7 bases agree with TRBD1. The CDR3 loop spans 14 amino acids. The J segment lost 5 bases and the V segment lost 0 bases, leaving 4 bases of the junction unmatched. From germline, CDR1 is SGHNT and CDR2 YYREEE (reference sequence). The CDR3 DNA sequence: TGTGCCAGCAGCTTGGCAGGGGGTAGGACTGAAGCTTTCTTT. This sequence encodes CASSLAGGRTEAFF.

The J gene is TRBJ2-7, the V gene TRBV11-2, with TRBD2 matching over 8 bases. The CDR3 has 18 residues. The V and J ends lost 1 base and 4 bases, in that order; junction bases with no gene match: 15. The germline gives CDR1 SGHAT, CDR2 FQNNGV. CDR3 DNA sequence: TGTGCCAGCAGCTTAGGGCCGGGAGAGCGGGAGTTAGTGTACGAGCAGTACTTC. It specifies CASSLGPGERELVYEQYF.

As for this clonotype: Being one base from a much bigger clone, this may be a read error. Given the absence of the conserved phenylalanine or tryptophan at the CDR3 end, a read error is likely. The chain couples TRBV11-2 to TRBJ2-3; TRBD2 might be the D (6 bases). The CDR3 is 13 residues long. CDR1 is SGHAT, CDR2 FQNNGV, per germline. Deletions cut 1 base from V and 6 bases from J, with 8 bases between. This CDR3 reads CASSLASVDTQYY. The CDR3 DNA sequence: TGTGCCAGCAGCTTAGCTAGCGTGGATACGCAGTATTAT.

The chain couples TRBV12-3 or TRBV12-4 to TRBJ2-4; D gene unclear. CDR3 length equals 12 residues. V was trimmed by 11 bases and J by 6 bases, leaving 14 bases between them. CDR3 sequence: CAVMCDGNIQYF. CDR3 nucleotide sequence: TGTGCCGTCATGTGCGACGGAAACATTCAGTACTTC.

V usage is TRBV5-1 and J usage is TRBJ2-7; TRBD1 matches 9 bases. Per germline, CDR1 SGHRS and CDR2 YFSETQ. V shed 2 bases and J 3 bases; nucleotides not matched to a gene: 3. CDR3 length: 14 residues. CDR3 DNA: TGCGCCAGCAGCTTATGGACAGGGGACTACGAGCAGTACTTC. Amino acids: CASSLWTGDYEQYF.

The chain joins TRBV6-5 to TRBJ2-5; D might be TRBD1 or TRBD2, each matching 7 bases. Per the germline V gene, CDR1 is MNHEY and CDR2 is SVGAGI. The CDR3 is 15 amino acids. Trimming cost V 5 bases and J 4 bases, with 17 bases left between them. CDR3: CASSPMAGGGETQYF. For the CDR3, the DNA is TGTGCCAGCAGTCCAATGGCAGGGGGGGGAGAGACCCAGTACTTC.

As concerns this clonotype: The junction departs from the called germline gene at one end, perhaps through a read error. The chain couples TRBV12-3 or TRBV12-4 to TRBJ1-2; perhaps TRBD1 as D (5 bases). The CDR3 length is 16 residues. CDR3 DNA sequence: TGTGCCAACAGTCTCTCCCACCGACAGCTAGACTATGGCCACACCTTC. Amino acid sequence: CANSLSHRQLDYGHTF.

J is TRBJ1-1 and V is TRBV13, with D possibly matching TRBD1 (5 bases). The CDR3 runs to 12 residues. Between the trimmed V and J ends, which lost 4 bases and 6 bases, there was a span of 9 bases. Germline V gene sequence: CDR1 PRHDT, CDR2 FYEKMQ (reference sequence). CDR3 sequence (DNA): TGTGCCAGCAGCTCGGGGCAGGCTGAAGCTTTCTTT. This codes for CASSSGQAEAFF. Complete variable domain (other parts from reference TRBV13 and TRBJ1-1): AAGVIQSPRHLIKEKRETATLKCYPIPRHDTVYWYQQGPGQDPQFLISFYEKMQSDKGSIPDRFSAQQFSDYHSELNMSSLELGDSALYFCASSSGQAEAFFGQGTRLTVV.

V usage is TRBV29-1 and J usage is TRBJ1-2; 8 nucleotides align to TRBD1. The length of the CDR3 is 14 residues. The germline gives CDR1 SQVTM, CDR2 ANQGSEA. V shed 8 bases and J 6 bases; nucleotides not matched to a gene: 14. DNA for the CDR3: TGCAGCACCGGACAGGGCTCTCGAGCAGATGGCTACACCTTC. This encodes CSTGQGSRADGYTF. The entire variable domain, with the rest obtained from reference TRBV29-1 and TRBJ1-2, is as follows: SAVISQKPSRDICQRGTSLTIQCQVDSQVTMMFWYRQQPGQSLTLIATANQGSEATYESGFVIDKFPISRPNLTFSTLTVSNMSPEDSSIYLCSTGQGSRADGYTFGSGTRLTVV.

This chain uses TRBV5-1 with TRBJ2-1; TRBD1 aligns across 11 bases. The CDR3 contains 15 residues. Germline values: CDR1 SGHRS, CDR2 YFSETQ. Trimming took 5 bases from V and 12 from J; bases not matched to a gene: 13. CDR3 nucleotides: TGCGCCAGCAGGACAGGACAGGGGGCCCAGGATGGGCAGTTCTTC. Protein: CASRTGQGAQDGQFF.

About this clonotype: At one boundary the junction diverges from the germline segment, which might be a read error. The chain couples TRBV11-2 to TRBJ1-1; TRBD1 is a possible D gene (5 bases). The CDR3 is made up of 14 amino acids. Looked up from germline, CDR1 is SGHAT and CDR2 is FQNNGV. CDR3 in amino acids: CASSSGRANTEAFF. CDR3 DNA: TGTGCTAGCAGCTCAGGCAGGGCGAACACTGAAGCTTTCTTT.

V is TRBV12-3 or TRBV12-4 and J is TRBJ1-1; TRBD1 aligns across 8 bases. J gave up 5 bases and V 8 bases, and 7 bases lay outside the gene matches. The CDR3 contains 13 residues. The CDR3 reads CASGYRGSTEAFF. The CDR3 DNA sequence: TGTGCCAGCGGATACAGGGGGAGTACTGAAGCTTTCTTT.

This clonotype has ten or more counts. V gene TRBV29-1 combines with J gene TRBJ2-5; D perhaps matches TRBD2 (6 bases). The CDR3 totals 13 residues. Trimming removed 1 base from V and 9 bases from J, with 15 bases in between. The germline gives CDR1 SQVTM, CDR2 ANQGSEA. CDR3 sequence: CSVEGRQRRAQYF. The CDR3 DNA reads TGCAGCGTTGAAGGCCGGCAGCGGAGGGCCCAGTACTTC.

The count of this clonotype is one. This CDR3 reads CASCLSGGASGELFF. The DNA for the CDR3 is TGTGCCAGCTGTTTATCAGGGGGCGCGAGCGGGGAGCTGTTTTTT. J is TRBJ2-2 and V is TRBV11-3, with 8 positions matching TRBD1. With 8 bases clipped from V and 7 bases from J, the junction kept 12 bases outside the gene matches. The CDR3 runs 15 residues. Germline CDR1 SGHNT, CDR2 YENEEA. Filled out from reference TRBV11-3 and TRBJ2-2, the complete variable domain reads EAGVVQSPRYKIIEKKQPVAFWCNPISGHNTLYWYLQNLGQGPELLIRYENEEAVDDSQLPKDRFSAERLKGVDSTLKIQPAELGDSAVYLCASCLSGGASGELFFGEGSRLTVL.

As regards this clonotype: Lacking the conserved final phenylalanine or tryptophan, this CDR3 likely reflects a read error. The chain uses TRBV14 and TRBJ2-1, with D possibly TRBD2 on 6 matching bases. CDR1 and CDR2 from the germline V gene are SGHDN and FVKESK. The CDR3 length is 15 residues. DNA for the CDR3: TGTGTCAGCAGCCAGCTCGGGAGTAGCGGAAATGAGCAGTTCCTC. Translated, it gives CVSSQLGSSGNEQFL.

The gene calls are TRBV6-5 and TRBJ2-3, with 8 bases lining up with TRBD1. Looked up from germline, CDR1 is MNHEY and CDR2 is SVGAGI. The CDR3 covers 15 residues. Unmatched junction bases numbered 7, after V lost 6 bases and J lost 2 bases. The CDR3 region is CASRRTGTFTDTQYF. The CDR3 region has the DNA TGTGCCAGCAGGAGGACAGGGACCTTCACAGATACGCAGTATTTT.

This clonotype was recorded once. The junction departs from the called germline gene at one end, perhaps through a read error. The chain carries TRBV5-8 and TRBJ2-1; D is possibly TRBD1 or TRBD2 (5 bases each). The CDR3 is 14 residues long. Germline CDR1 is SGHTS and CDR2 is YDEGEE. The CDR3 loop is CASSSPGRWDEQFF. The CDR3 DNA reads as TGTGCCAGCAGCTCGCCGGGACGGTGGGATGAACAGTTCTTC.

V and J are TRBV4-1 and TRBJ2-6; possible D gene TRBD1, 6 bases. Trimming pared 1 base from V and 1 base from J, leaving 20 bases between. This CDR3 contains 20 residues. CDR1 MGHRA and CDR2 YSYEKL come from the germline V gene. DNA of the CDR3: TGCGCCAGCAGCCAAGCCCTTCCGGGACACCCTGCTTCTGGGGCCAACGTCCTGACTTTC. This sequence encodes CASSQALPGHPASGANVLTF.

With regard to this clonotype: A read error may be the cause here, since a much bigger clone is one base away. The gene calls are TRBV12-3 or TRBV12-4 and TRBJ1-2, with D perhaps matching TRBD1 (5 bases). V lost 5 bases and J 8 bases, leaving 15 bases between the germline ends. This CDR3 has 13 amino acids. DNA for the CDR3: TGTGCCAGCAGTCCTTGGGGGGACGGCGGCTACACCTTC. It translates to CASSPWGDGGYTF.

This chain joins TRBV9 and TRBJ2-3; weak D call: TRBD1 (5 bases). The germline V and J ends were trimmed by 6 bases and 5 bases, with 16 bases remaining between them. This CDR3 contains 14 residues. Germline-derived CDR1 and CDR2 are SGDLS and YYNGEE. The CDR3 spells CASNLSLGEDTQYF. DNA of the CDR3: TGTGCCAGCAACTTAAGCCTAGGGGAAGATACGCAGTATTTT.